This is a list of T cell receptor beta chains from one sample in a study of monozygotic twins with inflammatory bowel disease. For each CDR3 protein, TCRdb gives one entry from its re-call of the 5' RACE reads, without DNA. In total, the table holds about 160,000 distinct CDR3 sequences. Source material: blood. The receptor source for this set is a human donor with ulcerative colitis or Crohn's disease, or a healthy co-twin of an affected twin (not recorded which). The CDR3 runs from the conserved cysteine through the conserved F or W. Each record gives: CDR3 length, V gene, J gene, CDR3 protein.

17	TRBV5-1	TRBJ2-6	CASSFPKWDSGANVLTF
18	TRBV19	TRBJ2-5	CASSIGTGGPFRQETQYF
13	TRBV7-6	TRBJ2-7	CASSFDFRGEQYF
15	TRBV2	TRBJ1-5	CATRKTGASNQPQHF
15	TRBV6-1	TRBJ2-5	CASSDWTGLGETQYF
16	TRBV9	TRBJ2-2	CASSVVVDTFTGELFF
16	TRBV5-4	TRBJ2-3	CASSRPPLARTDTQYF
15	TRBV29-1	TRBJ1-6	CSVRVRDSLDSPLHF
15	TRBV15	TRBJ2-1	CATSPNYGSYNEQFF
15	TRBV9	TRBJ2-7	CASSVGGNVKYEQYF
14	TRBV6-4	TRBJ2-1	CASSVLAGYNEQFF
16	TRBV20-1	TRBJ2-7	CSARDLLGSGLYEQYF
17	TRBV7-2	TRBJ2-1	CASSLIPPGSPYNEQFF
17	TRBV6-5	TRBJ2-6	CASSFQGGNSGANVLTF
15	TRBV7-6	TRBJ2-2	CASSLGTSSTGELFF
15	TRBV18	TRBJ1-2	CASSPLPDREDGYTF
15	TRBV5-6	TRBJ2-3	CASSFGGGSTDTQYF
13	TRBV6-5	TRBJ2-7	CASSLDRGYEQYF
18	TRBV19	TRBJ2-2	CASSIPGLAGGSTGELFF
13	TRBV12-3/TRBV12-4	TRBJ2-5	CASTVKETETQYF
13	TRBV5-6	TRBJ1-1	CASTFRVNTEAFF
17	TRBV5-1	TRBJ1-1	CASSLEGQGRRGTEAFF
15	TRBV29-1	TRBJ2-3	CSVEEVAGGVDTQYF
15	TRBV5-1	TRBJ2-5	CASYRPDRDQETQYF
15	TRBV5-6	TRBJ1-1	CASSFLGGRGTEAFF
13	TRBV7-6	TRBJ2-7	CASSLRGEYEQYF
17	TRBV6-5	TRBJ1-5	CASSSREGGYSNQPQHF
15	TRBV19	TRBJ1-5	CASSLLGRDNQPQHF
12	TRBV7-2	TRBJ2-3	CASSFDVNTQYF
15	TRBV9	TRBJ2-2	CASSVVAGETGELFF
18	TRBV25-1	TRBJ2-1	CASSATPGTDPGYNEQFF
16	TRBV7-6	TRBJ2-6	CASSYRTAPGANVLTF
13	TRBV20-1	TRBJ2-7	CKAGGPAGYEQYF
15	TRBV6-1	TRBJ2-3	CASSEERRSTDTQYF
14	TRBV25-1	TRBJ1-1	CVSSEVQGNTEAFF
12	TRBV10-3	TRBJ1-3	CASTGDEHTIYF
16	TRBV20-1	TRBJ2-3	CSARATAGISTDTQYF
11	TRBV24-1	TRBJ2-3	CATSDRGTQYF
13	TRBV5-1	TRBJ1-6	CASSLTGASPLHF
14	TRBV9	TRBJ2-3	CASSAGGGTDTQYF
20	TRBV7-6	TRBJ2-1	CASRDIPWGLAGGGANEQFF
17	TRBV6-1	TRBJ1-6	CASSPPPDSANHSPLHF
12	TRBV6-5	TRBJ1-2	CASRAQGLGYTF
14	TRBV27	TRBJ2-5	CASSLNGLWETQYF
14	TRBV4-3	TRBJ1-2	CASSQDAQGDGYTF
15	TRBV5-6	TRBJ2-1	CASSRSGESYNEQFF
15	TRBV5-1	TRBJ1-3	CASSLAEGSGNTIYF
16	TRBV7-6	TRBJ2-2	CASSPKGSWDTGELFF
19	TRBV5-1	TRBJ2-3	CASSFYLKSGGASTDTQYF
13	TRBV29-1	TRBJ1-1	CSVDDRSYTEAFF
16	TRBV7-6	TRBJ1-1	CASSSLPGALNTEAFF
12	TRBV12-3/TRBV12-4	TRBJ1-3	CASSWSRGTIYF
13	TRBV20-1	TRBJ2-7	CSASHRVSYEQYF
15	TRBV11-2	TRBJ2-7	CASSLVRQGAYEQYF